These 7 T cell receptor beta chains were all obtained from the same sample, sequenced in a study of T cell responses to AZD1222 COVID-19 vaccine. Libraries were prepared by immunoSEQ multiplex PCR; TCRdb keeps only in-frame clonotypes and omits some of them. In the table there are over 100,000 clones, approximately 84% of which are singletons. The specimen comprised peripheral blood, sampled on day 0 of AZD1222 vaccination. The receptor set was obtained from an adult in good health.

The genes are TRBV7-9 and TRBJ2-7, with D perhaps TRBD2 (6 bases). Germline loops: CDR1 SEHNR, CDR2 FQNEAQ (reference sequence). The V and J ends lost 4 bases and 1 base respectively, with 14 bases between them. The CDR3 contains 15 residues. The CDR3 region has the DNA TGTGCCAGCAGCTCCGCTACGGGAGTATCCTACGAGCAGTACTTC. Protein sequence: CASSSATGVSYEQYF.

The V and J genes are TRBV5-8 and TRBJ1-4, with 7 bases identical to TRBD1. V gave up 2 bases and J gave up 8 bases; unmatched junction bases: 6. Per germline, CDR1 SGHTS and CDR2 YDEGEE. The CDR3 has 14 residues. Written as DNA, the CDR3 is TGTGCCAGCAGCTTCGGTGACAGGGAGGAAAAACTGTTTTTT. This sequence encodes CASSFGDREEKLFF.

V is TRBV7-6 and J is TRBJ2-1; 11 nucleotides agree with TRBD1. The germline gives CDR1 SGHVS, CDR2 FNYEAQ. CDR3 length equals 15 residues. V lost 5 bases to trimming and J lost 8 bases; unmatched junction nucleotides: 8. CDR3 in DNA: TGTGCCAGCAGCCCGCTCTGGGGACAGGGGGATGAGCAGTTCTTC. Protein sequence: CASSPLWGQGDEQFF. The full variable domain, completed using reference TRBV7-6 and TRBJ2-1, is GAGVSQSPRYKVTKRGQDVALRCDPISGHVSLYWYRQALGQGPEFLTYFNYEAQQDKSGLPNDRFSAERPEGSISTLTIQRTEQRDSAMYRCASSPLWGQGDEQFFGPGTRLTVL.

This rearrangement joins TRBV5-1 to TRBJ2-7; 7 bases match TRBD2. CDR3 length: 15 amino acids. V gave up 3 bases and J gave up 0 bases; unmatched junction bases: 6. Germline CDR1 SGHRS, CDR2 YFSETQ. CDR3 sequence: CASSWIAGDSYEQYF. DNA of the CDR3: TGCGCCAGCAGCTGGATCGCGGGGGACTCCTACGAGCAGTACTTC.

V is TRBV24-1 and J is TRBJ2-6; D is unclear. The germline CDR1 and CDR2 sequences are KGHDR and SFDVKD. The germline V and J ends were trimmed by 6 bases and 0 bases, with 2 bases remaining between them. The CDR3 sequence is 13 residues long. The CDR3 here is CATSYSGANVLTF. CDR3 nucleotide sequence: TGTGCCACCAGTTACTCTGGGGCCAACGTCCTGACTTTC.

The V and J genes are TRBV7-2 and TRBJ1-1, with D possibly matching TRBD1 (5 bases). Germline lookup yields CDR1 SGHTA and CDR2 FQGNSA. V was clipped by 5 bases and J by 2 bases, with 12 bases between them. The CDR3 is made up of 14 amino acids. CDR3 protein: CASSLRTHNTEAFF. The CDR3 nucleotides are TGTGCCAGCAGCCTTCGGACACACAACACTGAAGCTTTCTTT.

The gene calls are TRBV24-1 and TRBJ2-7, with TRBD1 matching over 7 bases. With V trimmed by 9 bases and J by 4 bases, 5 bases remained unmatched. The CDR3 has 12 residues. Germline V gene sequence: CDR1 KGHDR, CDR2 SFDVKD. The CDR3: CATEDRAYEQYF. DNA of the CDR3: TGTGCCACCGAAGACAGGGCGTACGAGCAGTACTTC.